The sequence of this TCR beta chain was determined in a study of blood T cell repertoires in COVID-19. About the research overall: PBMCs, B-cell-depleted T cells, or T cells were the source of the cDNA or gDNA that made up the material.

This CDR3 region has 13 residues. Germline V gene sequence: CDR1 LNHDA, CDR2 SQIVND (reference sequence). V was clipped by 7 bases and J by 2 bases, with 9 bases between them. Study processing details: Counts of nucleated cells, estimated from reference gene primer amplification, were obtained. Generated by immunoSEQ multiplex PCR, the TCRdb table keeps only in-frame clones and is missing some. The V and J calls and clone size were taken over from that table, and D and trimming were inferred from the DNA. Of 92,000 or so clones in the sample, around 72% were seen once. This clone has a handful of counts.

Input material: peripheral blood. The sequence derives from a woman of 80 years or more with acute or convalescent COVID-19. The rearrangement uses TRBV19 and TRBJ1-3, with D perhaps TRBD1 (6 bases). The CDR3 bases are TGTGCCAGTACACAGGGAACTGGAAACACCATATATTTT. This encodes CASTQGTGNTIYF.